The TCR beta chain described here comes from a study of technical replicates of blood from four donors. This CDR3 is built from 15 residues. V lost 4 bases and J lost 2, with 14 bases in between. Germline V gives CDR1 PRHDT, CDR2 FYEKMQ (reference sequence). This clone was seen only once. Measured with immunoSEQ multiplex PCR; TCRdb has only the in-frame clones, and not every one. This table holds under 65,000 clones, 90% to 95% found once. Sequences were obtained from PBMCs. This clonotype originated in a human donor in good health. Some clones in this sample may be carry-over from other donors' samples. The rearrangement joins TRBV13 to TRBJ2-5, with D possibly being TRBD1 (5 bases). For the CDR3, the DNA is TGTGCCAGCAGCTCCGCAGGGTTTCTACAAGAGACCCAGTACTTC. It translates to CASSSAGFLQETQYF.